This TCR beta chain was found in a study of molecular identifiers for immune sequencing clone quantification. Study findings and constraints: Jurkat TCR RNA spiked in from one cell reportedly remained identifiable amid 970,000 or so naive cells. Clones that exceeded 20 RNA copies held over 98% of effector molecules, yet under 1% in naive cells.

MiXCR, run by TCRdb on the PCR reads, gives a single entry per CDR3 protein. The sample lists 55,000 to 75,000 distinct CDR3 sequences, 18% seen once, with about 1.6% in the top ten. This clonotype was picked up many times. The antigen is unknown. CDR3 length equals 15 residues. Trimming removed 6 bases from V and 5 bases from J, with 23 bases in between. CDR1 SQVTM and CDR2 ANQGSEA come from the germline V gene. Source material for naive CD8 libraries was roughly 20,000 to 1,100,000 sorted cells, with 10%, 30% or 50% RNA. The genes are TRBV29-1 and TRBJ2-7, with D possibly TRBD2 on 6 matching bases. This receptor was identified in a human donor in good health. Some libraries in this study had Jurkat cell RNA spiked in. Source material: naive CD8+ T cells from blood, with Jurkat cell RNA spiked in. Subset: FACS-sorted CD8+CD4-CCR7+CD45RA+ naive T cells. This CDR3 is CSVLGVSRGVDEQYF. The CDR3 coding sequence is TGCAGCGTCCTTGGGGTTTCGCGGGGAGTTGACGAGCAGTACTTC.